This is a list of T cell receptor beta chains from one sample in a study of CD4+ T cells in melanoma. Clones were sequenced by immunoSEQ multiplex PCR, and TCRdb holds only the in-frame ones, with some missing. The table has roughly 10,000 clones, approximately 61% seen once. The sequencing input was cells from a culture (not recorded whether cultured in vitro). The origin of the receptors is a human donor with melanoma. Each CDR3 is given with its conserved first and last residue.

>TRBV5-1
CASSPGDLAGYEKLFF
>TRBV18
CASSPNTGREQYF
>TRBV30
CAWGNMEQYF
>TRBV6-4
CASSLTVSTDTQYF
>TRBV18
CASRGQGSSYNEQFF
>TRBV6-1
CASSEVLLRGELFF
>TRBV4-1
CASSHPMGSGTEAQPQHF
>TRBV11-2
CATSTGIGDTEAFF
>TRBV6-1
CASSNWPETMASTF
>TRBV19
CASSMVGFDGYTF
>TRBV5-1
CASSSYTYQADTQYF
>TRBV6-6
CASSYSTSSLGELFF
>TRBV19
CASSYRNSNQPQHF
>TRBV7-9
CASSRRGIGETQYF
>TRBV6-5
CASSYNYQKVGAFF
>TRBV2
CASSRQGRGVDSPLHF
>TRBV6-5
CASSLGLAGGTVQFF
>TRBV5-8
CASSLMAGAFGGYTF
>TRBV28
CASSFFWLGNTEAFF
>TRBV9
CASSVASGPGNEQFF
>TRBV6-1
CASRVSTSHQETQYF
>TRBV27
CASSLWGNTEAFF
>TRBV5-5
CASTHRQAEDEKLFF
>TRBV9
CASSSPGGRGSTDTQYF
>TRBV30
CAWSESYSNQPQHF
>TRBV11-2
CASSLDVGQGIPYEQYF
>TRBV5-1
CASSFGGARNEQFF
>TRBV11-2
CASSLVELGARGYEQYF
>TRBV11-2
CASSLRSTGLARNEQFF
>TRBV6-1
CASRAGGSGANVLTF
>TRBV4-2
CASSLGTVGTGELFF
>TRBV2
CATTLGGGRSYEQYF
>TRBV11-3
CASIRQGDCLNSPLHF
>TRBV9
CASSVGGGSYNSPLHF
>TRBV19
CASSNRRASYEQYF
>TRBV7-2
CASRAPGGTYEQYF
>TRBV7-8
CASSFRGLGQFF
>TRBV5-1
CASRRTGSTSISYNEQFF
>TRBV5-4
CASSFLANYGYTF
>TRBV29-1
CSVEADREQYF
>TRBV7-2
CASSLGIGRAQGTQYF
>TRBV6-1
CASNYRENTEAFF
>TRBV30
CAWRVTGSGSPLHF
>TRBV11-1
CASSPLGTEGYEQYF
>TRBV6-1
CARGAVTNEKLFF
>TRBV27
CASSRSQGDQPQHF
>TRBV10-3
CAILDRGRNEQFF
>TRBV5-8
CASSLTGTDYGYTF
>TRBV11-2
CASSLASNLGEQYF